These T cell receptor beta chains were read from a single sample in a study of blood T cell repertoires in COVID-19. Sequencing was performed with immunoSEQ multiplex PCR; in TCRdb, only in-frame clones are kept and a portion is missing. The sample has about 31,000 clones, just over 90% seen once. The specimen sequenced was peripheral blood. The receptors here all came from a man between 60 and 75 years old with acute or convalescent COVID-19. The CDR3 runs from the conserved cysteine through the conserved F or W. D genes are given only for firm matches. Rows may omit the clone size; those that give it use once, few, many or a size class.

D gene: TRBD1
V gene: TRBV5-1
clone size: few
CDR3 length: 14
J gene: TRBJ2-2
CDR3 protein: CASLRDREAGELFF
CDR3 DNA: TGCGCCAGCCTCCGGGACAGGGAAGCCGGGGAGCTGTTTTTT

D gene: TRBD2
V gene: TRBV7-9
clone size: once
CDR3 length: 17
J gene: TRBJ2-1
CDR3 protein: CASSLLFGTSGSNEQFF
CDR3 DNA: TGTGCCAGCAGCTTACTTTTCGGGACTAGCGGGAGTAATGAGCAGTTCTTC

D gene: TRBD2
V gene: TRBV4-2
clone size: -
CDR3 length: 15
J gene: TRBJ2-1
CDR3 protein: CASSRLAGHYNEQFF
CDR3 DNA: TGTGCCAGCAGCCGGCTAGCGGGACATTACAATGAGCAGTTCTTC

D gene: -
V gene: TRBV3-1/TRBV3-2
clone size: -
CDR3 length: 14
J gene: TRBJ1-1
CDR3 protein: CASSRTARNTEAFF
CDR3 DNA: TGTGCCAGCTCCCGGACAGCAAGAAACACTGAAGCTTTCTTT

D gene: TRBD1
V gene: TRBV6-5
clone size: -
CDR3 length: 13
J gene: TRBJ1-5
CDR3 protein: CASLGTGDQPQHF
CDR3 DNA: TGTGCCAGCCTCGGGACAGGGGATCAGCCCCAGCATTTT

D gene: TRBD1
V gene: TRBV25-1
clone size: -
CDR3 length: 14
J gene: TRBJ2-7
CDR3 protein: CASRDRLGTYEQYF
CDR3 DNA: TGTGCCAGCAGGGACAGGTTGGGCACCTACGAGCAGTACTTC

D gene: -
V gene: TRBV6-6
clone size: -
CDR3 length: 12
J gene: TRBJ2-1
CDR3 protein: CAGGYSYNEQFF
CDR3 DNA: TGTGCCGGGGGCTACTCCTACAATGAGCAGTTCTTC

D gene: -
V gene: TRBV11-3
clone size: -
CDR3 length: 11
J gene: TRBJ2-2
CDR3 protein: CASSLAVELFF
CDR3 DNA: TGTGCCAGCAGCTTAGCGGTGGAGCTGTTTTTT

D gene: -
V gene: TRBV25-1
clone size: -
CDR3 length: 13
J gene: TRBJ1-2
CDR3 protein: CASNRDGNYGYTF
CDR3 DNA: TGTGCCAGCAACAGGGACGGTAACTATGGCTACACCTTC

D gene: TRBD1
V gene: TRBV7-2
clone size: -
CDR3 length: 15
J gene: TRBJ1-2
CDR3 protein: CASSTREGAEYGYTF
CDR3 DNA: TGTGCCAGCAGCACGCGGGAGGGGGCGGAATATGGCTACACCTTC

D gene: -
V gene: TRBV28
clone size: -
CDR3 length: 15
J gene: TRBJ1-5
CDR3 protein: CASSYDTYSNQPQHF
CDR3 DNA: TGTGCCAGCAGTTATGACACTTATAGCAATCAGCCCCAGCATTTT

D gene: TRBD1
V gene: TRBV4-2
clone size: -
CDR3 length: 15
J gene: TRBJ2-7
CDR3 protein: CASSLPGQYYGEQYF
CDR3 DNA: TGTGCCAGCAGCCTCCCGGGACAGTATTATGGCGAGCAGTACTTC

D gene: TRBD1
V gene: TRBV6-6
clone size: -
CDR3 length: 16
J gene: TRBJ1-1
CDR3 protein: CASSWGTGTGNTEAFF
CDR3 DNA: TGTGCCAGCAGTTGGGGGACCGGGACAGGGAACACTGAAGCTTTCTTT

D gene: TRBD2
V gene: TRBV4-2
clone size: once
CDR3 length: 19
J gene: TRBJ2-5
CDR3 protein: CASSQEATVSRLASETQYF
CDR3 DNA: TGTGCCAGCAGCCAAGAAGCTACCGTCTCTAGACTAGCGTCGGAGACCCAGTACTTC

D gene: -
V gene: TRBV5-1
clone size: -
CDR3 length: 14
J gene: TRBJ1-3
CDR3 protein: CASSPWRAGNTIYF
CDR3 DNA: TGCGCCAGCAGCCCGTGGAGGGCTGGAAACACCATATATTTT

D gene: TRBD1
V gene: TRBV25-1
clone size: -
CDR3 length: 13
J gene: TRBJ1-1
CDR3 protein: CASSGQGDTEAFF
CDR3 DNA: TGTGCCAGCAGTGGACAGGGAGACACTGAAGCTTTCTTT

D gene: -
V gene: TRBV20-1
clone size: -
CDR3 length: 11
J gene: TRBJ1-1
CDR3 protein: CSAKQTTEAFF
CDR3 DNA: TGCAGTGCTAAACAGACCACTGAAGCTTTCTTT

D gene: TRBD2
V gene: TRBV7-2
clone size: -
CDR3 length: 18
J gene: TRBJ2-5
CDR3 protein: CASTLMGLAGGFGETQYF
CDR3 DNA: TGTGCCAGCACCCTAATGGGGCTAGCGGGAGGTTTCGGTGAGACCCAGTACTTC

D gene: -
V gene: TRBV7-6
clone size: -
CDR3 length: 14
J gene: TRBJ2-2
CDR3 protein: CASRQGGIAGELFF
CDR3 DNA: TGTGCCAGCCGCCAAGGCGGGATTGCCGGGGAGCTGTTTTTT

D gene: TRBD2
V gene: TRBV6-6
clone size: -
CDR3 length: 15
J gene: TRBJ2-7
CDR3 protein: CASSYGTSGPYEQYF
CDR3 DNA: TGTGCCAGCAGTTATGGGACTAGCGGGCCCTACGAGCAGTACTTC

D gene: TRBD1
V gene: TRBV5-5
clone size: once
CDR3 length: 17
J gene: TRBJ1-4
CDR3 protein: CASSPRPDGQGNEKLFF
CDR3 DNA: TGTGCCAGCAGCCCCCGCCCGGATGGACAGGGGAATGAAAAACTGTTTTTT

D gene: -
V gene: TRBV27
clone size: -
CDR3 length: 13
J gene: TRBJ2-7
CDR3 protein: CASSLVQSYEQYF
CDR3 DNA: TGTGCCAGCAGTTTAGTTCAGTCCTACGAGCAGTACTTC

D gene: -
V gene: TRBV2
clone size: -
CDR3 length: 12
J gene: TRBJ1-1
CDR3 protein: CASISLNTEAFF
CDR3 DNA: TGTGCCAGCATCAGTCTGAACACTGAAGCTTTCTTT

D gene: -
V gene: TRBV9
clone size: -
CDR3 length: 16
J gene: TRBJ2-5
CDR3 protein: CASSVARSTGKETQYF
CDR3 DNA: TGTGCCAGCAGCGTAGCTCGGTCCACAGGGAAAGAGACCCAGTACTTC

D gene: -
V gene: TRBV19
clone size: once
CDR3 length: 14
J gene: TRBJ2-3
CDR3 protein: CASSIQGHTDTQYF
CDR3 DNA: TGTGCCAGTAGTATACAGGGGCACACAGATACGCAGTATTTT

D gene: TRBD2
V gene: TRBV5-1
clone size: once
CDR3 length: 14
J gene: TRBJ2-7
CDR3 protein: CASSEGRGTYEQYF
CDR3 DNA: TGCGCCAGCAGTGAAGGGCGGGGGACCTACGAGCAGTACTTC

D gene: TRBD1
V gene: TRBV30
clone size: -
CDR3 length: 14
J gene: TRBJ2-1
CDR3 protein: CACHRGTPYNEQFF
CDR3 DNA: TGTGCCTGCCACAGGGGGACTCCGTACAATGAGCAGTTCTTC

D gene: TRBD2
V gene: TRBV9
clone size: -
CDR3 length: 19
J gene: TRBJ2-6
CDR3 protein: CASSVGSLAGARGANVLTF
CDR3 DNA: TGTGCCAGCAGCGTAGGGTCACTAGCGGGAGCCCGTGGGGCCAACGTCCTGACTTTC

D gene: -
V gene: TRBV19
clone size: -
CDR3 length: 13
J gene: TRBJ2-5
CDR3 protein: CASKDGGRETQYF
CDR3 DNA: TGTGCCAGTAAGGACGGCGGGCGAGAGACCCAGTACTTC

D gene: -
V gene: TRBV5-1
clone size: -
CDR3 length: 15
J gene: TRBJ2-3
CDR3 protein: CASSLGLGYTDTQYF
CDR3 DNA: TGCGCCAGCAGCTTGGGGCTAGGATACACAGATACGCAGTATTTT

D gene: -
V gene: TRBV20-1
clone size: -
CDR3 length: 11
J gene: TRBJ2-2
CDR3 protein: CSARNTGELFF
CDR3 DNA: TGCAGTGCGAGGAACACCGGGGAGCTGTTTTTT

D gene: -
V gene: TRBV5-4
clone size: -
CDR3 length: 15
J gene: TRBJ2-2
CDR3 protein: CASSSTRSNTGELFF
CDR3 DNA: TGTGCCAGCAGCTCGACTAGGTCGAACACCGGGGAGCTGTTTTTT

D gene: -
V gene: TRBV5-8
clone size: -
CDR3 length: 13
J gene: TRBJ1-5
CDR3 protein: CASSRTEHQPQHF
CDR3 DNA: TGTGCCAGCAGCCGGACAGAGCATCAGCCCCAGCATTTT

D gene: -
V gene: TRBV6-5
clone size: -
CDR3 length: 12
J gene: TRBJ1-2
CDR3 protein: CASSEGNYGYTF
CDR3 DNA: TGTGCCAGCTCGGAGGGCAACTATGGCTACACCTTC

D gene: -
V gene: TRBV18
clone size: -
CDR3 length: 18
J gene: TRBJ2-7
CDR3 protein: CASSPSVGRGPRPYEQYF
CDR3 DNA: TGTGCCAGCTCACCATCGGTCGGGAGGGGGCCACGACCTTACGAGCAGTACTTC

D gene: TRBD1
V gene: TRBV7-2
clone size: -
CDR3 length: 13
J gene: TRBJ1-3
CDR3 protein: CASSVGQGHTIYF
CDR3 DNA: TGTGCCAGCAGCGTAGGACAGGGTCACACCATATATTTT

D gene: -
V gene: TRBV5-1
clone size: -
CDR3 length: 15
J gene: TRBJ2-6
CDR3 protein: CASSPWTAGANVLTF
CDR3 DNA: TGCGCCAGCAGCCCTTGGACAGCTGGGGCCAACGTCCTGACTTTC

D gene: -
V gene: TRBV7-3
clone size: -
CDR3 length: 17
J gene: TRBJ2-2
CDR3 protein: CASSLKYRASGTGELFF
CDR3 DNA: TGTGCCAGCAGCTTAAAATACAGGGCATCGGGAACCGGGGAGCTGTTTTTT

D gene: -
V gene: TRBV2
clone size: -
CDR3 length: 15
J gene: TRBJ1-5
CDR3 protein: CASSPGRGSNQPQHF
CDR3 DNA: TGTGCCAGCAGTCCGGGGAGGGGGAGCAATCAGCCCCAGCATTTT

D gene: -
V gene: TRBV11-3
clone size: -
CDR3 length: 14
J gene: TRBJ1-3
CDR3 protein: CASSLRDSGNTIYF
CDR3 DNA: TGTGCCAGCAGCCTCCGGGACTCGGGAAACACCATATATTTT

D gene: TRBD2
V gene: TRBV3-1/TRBV3-2
clone size: once
CDR3 length: 15
J gene: TRBJ2-2
CDR3 protein: CASSQAQRGTGELFF
CDR3 DNA: TGTGCCAGCAGCCAGGCCCAGCGGGGCACCGGGGAGCTGTTTTTT